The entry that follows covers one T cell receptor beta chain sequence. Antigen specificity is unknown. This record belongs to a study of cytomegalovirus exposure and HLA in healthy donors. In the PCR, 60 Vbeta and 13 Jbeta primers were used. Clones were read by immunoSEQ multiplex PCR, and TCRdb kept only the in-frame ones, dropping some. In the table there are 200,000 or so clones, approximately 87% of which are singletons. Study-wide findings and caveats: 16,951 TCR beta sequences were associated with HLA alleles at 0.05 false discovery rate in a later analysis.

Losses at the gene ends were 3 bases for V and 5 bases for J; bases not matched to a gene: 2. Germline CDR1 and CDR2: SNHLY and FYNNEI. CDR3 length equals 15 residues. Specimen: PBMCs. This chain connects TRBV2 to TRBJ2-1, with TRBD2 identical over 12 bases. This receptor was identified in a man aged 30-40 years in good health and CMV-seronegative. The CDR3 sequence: CASSETSGSHNEQFF. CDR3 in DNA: TGTGCCAGCAGTGAGACTAGCGGGAGCCACAATGAGCAGTTCTTC.